A single sample gave rise to the 4 T cell receptor beta chains below, sequenced in a study of blood T cell repertoires in COVID-19. Here immunoSEQ multiplex PCR was the method, and the copy in TCRdb shows in-frame clones only, minus some. The sample contains around 300,000 clones, nearly 90% of which appear only once. The sample consisted of PBMCs or T cells enriched from blood (not recorded which). These receptor sequences come from a woman between 18 and 29 years old with acute COVID-19.

The gene calls are TRBV6-1 and TRBJ1-4; 9 bases map to TRBD1. Germline-derived CDR1 and CDR2 are MNHNS and SASEGT. The V gene end was trimmed by 4 bases and the J gene end by 5 bases; junction bases not matched to a gene: 8. This CDR3 comprises 16 residues. In nucleotides, the CDR3 is TGTGCCAGCAGTGGGGGGACAGGGACTAAGAATGAAAAACTGTTTTTT. Its protein is CASSGGTGTKNEKLFF.

The chain has TRBV5-1 and TRBJ1-1, with 7 bases matching TRBD1. The trim removed 2 bases at V and 2 bases at J, leaving 3 bases unmatched. Germline CDR1 reads SGHRS; CDR2 reads YFSETQ. The CDR3 contains 14 residues. The CDR3 region is CASSLQGINTEAFF. Here the CDR3 DNA reads TGCGCCAGCAGCTTACAGGGGATAAACACTGAAGCTTTCTTT.

J is TRBJ2-1 and V is TRBV19; D remains ambiguous. The germline V and J ends were trimmed by 5 bases and 1 base, with 15 bases remaining between them. Germline CDR1 and CDR2: LNHDA and SQIVND (reference sequence). This CDR3 spans 16 amino acids. The CDR3 protein is CASSPHSPRSYNEQFF. The CDR3 region has the DNA TGTGCCAGTAGTCCGCACTCGCCTCGGTCCTACAATGAGCAGTTCTTC.

V is TRBV11-2 and J is TRBJ1-2; 8 bases align to TRBD1. V lost 5 bases, J lost 5 bases, and 7 bases stayed unmatched. This CDR3 is built from 14 residues. Germline V gene lookup returns CDR1 SGHAT and CDR2 FQNNGV. The CDR3 bases are TGTGCCAGCAGCCCTCCGGACAGGGCGTATGGCTACACCTTC. Translating it yields CASSPPDRAYGYTF.